This T cell receptor (beta chain) was observed in a study of T-cell memory formation after mild COVID-19. The V gene's germline CDR1 is SGHRS and CDR2 YFSETQ. The CDR3 consists of 15 residues. The V end lost 2 bases, the J end lost 2 bases, and 12 bases lay between the germline ends. A single record per CDR3 protein comes from TCRdb applying MiXCR to the 5' RACE reads. The table has fewer than 300,000 distinct CDR3 sequences, approximately 16% seen once. J is TRBJ2-3 and V is TRBV5-1; no firm D call. Sequenced sample: PBMCs or a T cell subset sorted from them (not recorded which). This TCR came from a man aged 18 to 29 who had mild COVID-19 (a few samples of this study predate the infection). Cell type and time point are not known. This CDR3 is CASSLSLTSTDTQYF. The CDR3 DNA reads TGCGCCAGCAGCTTAAGCTTAACCTCCACAGATACGCAGTATTTT.